The count of the clone carrying this T cell receptor beta chain is one. Germline trimming cut 1 base from V and 5 bases from J; bases unmatched to any gene: 2. This CDR3 comprises 14 residues. The germline gives CDR1 LNHNV, CDR2 YYDKDF (reference sequence). This entry belongs to a study of blood T cell repertoires in COVID-19. Some clones are missing from TCRdb's copy, which holds only in-frame ones; the method was immunoSEQ multiplex PCR. The sample has 30,000 to 45,000 clones; roughly nine tenths are singletons. V gene TRBV15 combines with J gene TRBJ1-1; TRBD1 matches at 9 bases. Sequences were obtained from peripheral blood. The origin of this receptor is a man in his 70s with acute or convalescent COVID-19. CDR3 nucleotide sequence: TGTGCCACCAGCAGAGGCGACAGGGGGACTGAAGCTTTCTTT. Translation gives CATSRGDRGTEAFF.